This T cell receptor beta chain was documented in a study of healthy donors' naive CD4 and CD8 T cells. Germline V gives CDR1 MNHEY, CDR2 SVGEGT. Trimming removed 3 bases from V and 4 bases from J, with 16 bases in between. The CDR3 spans 16 residues. Each TCR library used around 500 ng of total RNA and a linear amplification protocol. In the source study's methods: 5 healthy donors contributed about 78,000 sequenced TCR alpha transcripts. TCRdb called the reads again in MiXCR, with one record for every CDR3 protein. In this record, the V and J calls reflect TCRdb's handling and not the investigators' own analysis. The profile shows roughly 200,000 distinct CDR3 sequences, 74% of them singletons.

Sequences were obtained from naive CD4+ and CD8+ T cells sorted from blood, pooled from several donors. V and J are TRBV6-2 or TRBV6-3 and TRBJ1-5, with D possibly being TRBD1 (6 bases). The receptor was isolated from a pool of human donors in good health; the sample pools cells from several healthy donors. The CDR3 protein is CASSYRITGSNQPQHF. CDR3 sequence (DNA): TGTGCCAGCAGTTATAGGATCACAGGGAGTAATCAGCCCCAGCATTTT.